Following are 18 T cell receptor beta chains from one sample sequenced in a study of T cell repertoires in cytomegalovirus infection. TCRdb itself ran the reads through MiXCR, one entry per CDR3 protein. This table has about half a million distinct CDR3 sequences, more than 30% appearing once. These TCRs' antigens remain unknown. The specimen was cultured PBMCs, collected from culture after CMV antigen stimulation. The source of these receptors is a human donor in good health (CMV status not recorded). Some clones in this sample may be carry-over from other donors' samples.

V gene TRBV10-3 combines with J gene TRBJ2-3; D unclear. The germline gives CDR1 ENHRY, CDR2 SYGVKD. The CDR3 totals 14 residues. Trimming removed 2 bases at V and 7 bases at J, with 13 bases between. CDR3 in amino acids: CAISERRVGNTQYF. The CDR3 DNA reads as TGTGCCATCAGTGAGCGACGTGTGGGGAATACGCAGTATTTT.

This chain uses TRBV5-6 with TRBJ2-2; possible D gene TRBD2, 5 bases. Germline V gene lookup returns CDR1 SGHDT and CDR2 YYEEEE. Trimming took off 4 bases at V and 8 bases at J, with 21 bases between the two ends. The CDR3 length is 16 residues. The DNA of the CDR3 is TGTGCCAGCAGCGATCGCGCCGCGGGTACTCCGGGGGAGCTGTTTTTT. Protein product: CASSDRAAGTPGELFF.

The chain joins TRBV19 to TRBJ1-2; the D gene is possibly TRBD1 (5 bases). The germline V gene encodes CDR1 LNHDA and CDR2 SQIVND (reference sequence). Trimming pared 11 bases from V and 7 bases from J, leaving 14 bases between. This CDR3 is 11 amino acids long. CDR3: CASGTDSGYTF. CDR3 nucleotide sequence: TGTGCCTCAGGGACCGACAGTGGCTACACCTTC.

This clonotype was picked up a small number of times. V gene TRBV12-3 or TRBV12-4 combines with J gene TRBJ1-1; D is unresolved. This CDR3 is 14 amino acids long. Trimming cost V 3 bases and J 4 bases, with 12 bases left between them. The chain's CDR3 is CASSFNRATTEAFF. The CDR3, as DNA: TGTGCCAGCAGTTTTAATCGGGCTACCACTGAAGCTTTCTTT.

Written as DNA, the CDR3 is TGTGCCAGCAGCCTCGAACCCCTGGGGGAATCTAATGAAAAACTGTTTTTT. Encoded protein: CASSLEPLGESNEKLFF. This chain connects TRBV2 to TRBJ1-4; D is perhaps TRBD1 (5 bases). Germline V CDR1 and CDR2: SNHLY, FYNNEI. Deletions cut 6 bases from V and 3 bases from J, with 20 bases between. The CDR3 has 17 amino acids.

The gene calls are TRBV6-8 and TRBJ2-3, with D perhaps TRBD1 or TRBD2 (5 bases each). The V end was cut by 4 bases, the J end by 5 bases, with 16 bases between. There are 15 residues in the CDR3. From germline, CDR1 is MNHGY and CDR2 SAAAGT. CDR3 sequence (DNA): TGTGCCAGCAGTTCCTACGGAAGTGGGGGAGATACGCAGTATTTT. It codes for CASSSYGSGGDTQYF.

This clonotype was recorded many times. CDR3 DNA: TGTGCCAGCAGCTCACCAGGGAGCTCCTACAATGAGCAGTTCTTC. This codes for CASSSPGSSYNEQFF. This chain connects TRBV7-6 to TRBJ2-1; D assignment may be TRBD1 or TRBD2 (5 bases each). CDR1 is SGHVS and CDR2 is FNYEAQ in the germline V gene. V was pared by 4 bases and J by 0 bases, with 10 bases between. The CDR3 loop spans 15 amino acids.

This clonotype was picked up a small number of times. The chain is built from TRBV7-6 and TRBJ2-1; D is perhaps TRBD2 (6 bases). V was cut by 7 bases and J by 7 bases, with 23 bases left in between. Germline CDR1 is SGHVS and CDR2 is FNYEAQ. The CDR3 is made up of 16 amino acids. The CDR3 sequence: CASTPGREQFGNEQFF. The CDR3, as DNA: TGTGCCAGCACCCCGGGCCGGGAGCAATTCGGTAATGAGCAGTTCTTC.

The chain combines TRBV4-2 with TRBJ2-7; 15 bases match TRBD2. Germline values: CDR1 LGHNA, CDR2 YNFKEQ. This CDR3 comprises 16 residues. Germline trimming cut 5 bases from V and 2 bases from J; bases unmatched to any gene: 4. CDR3 DNA: TGTGCCAGCAGCTTCCGGACTAGCGGGAGGGCCTACGAGCAGTACTTC. Translating it yields CASSFRTSGRAYEQYF.

The chain links TRBV20-1 to TRBJ2-7, with 12 bases aligning to TRBD2. The CDR3 is 15 amino acids. V lost 3 bases to trimming and J lost 3 bases; unmatched junction nucleotides: 6. Germline CDR1 reads DFQATT; CDR2 reads SNEGSKA (reference sequence). In nucleotides, the CDR3 is TGCAGTGCTAGCCCACAGACTAGCGGGAGCTACGAGCAGTACTTC. Protein: CSASPQTSGSYEQYF.

This chain uses TRBV7-9 with TRBJ2-1; TRBD2 matches at 11 bases. From germline, CDR1 is SEHNR and CDR2 FQNEAQ (reference sequence). The J segment lost 9 bases and the V segment lost 5 bases, leaving 6 bases of the junction unmatched. The CDR3 is 14 residues long. The CDR3 here is CASSGRLAGTEQFF. Here the CDR3 DNA reads TGTGCCAGCAGCGGGCGACTAGCGGGAACTGAGCAGTTCTTC. Using reference TRBV7-9 and TRBJ2-1 for the parts outside the CDR3, the full variable domain is DTGVSQNPRHKITKRGQNVTFRCDPISEHNRLYWYRQTLGQGPEFLTYFQNEAQLEKSRLLSDRFSAERPKGSFSTLEIQRTEQGDSAMYLCASSGRLAGTEQFFGPGTRLTVL.

This clonotype has just a few counts. The chain combines TRBV27 with TRBJ1-1; D gene unclear. This CDR3 has 15 amino acids. Germline V gene lookup returns CDR1 MNHEY and CDR2 SMNVEV (reference sequence). The germline V and J ends were trimmed by 5 bases and 3 bases, with 16 bases remaining between them. The CDR3, as DNA: TGTGCCAGCAGTCCCCGTTCAGCTCGCGACACTGAAGCTTTCTTT. Translated: CASSPRSARDTEAFF.

This clonotype was picked up a small number of times. This sequence joins TRBV6-5 and TRBJ1-3; the match to TRBD1 covers 7 bases. Trimming took 1 base from V and 4 from J; bases not matched to a gene: 10. This CDR3 region has 17 residues. CDR1 is MNHEY, CDR2 SVGAGI, per germline. CDR3 coding DNA: TGTGCCAGCAGTTACTTTCCTAAGACAGGGTCAGGAAACACCATATATTTT. Encoded protein: CASSYFPKTGSGNTIYF.

Comment on this clonotype: The CDR3 does not close with the conserved phenylalanine or tryptophan, likely indicating a read error. The gene calls are TRBV7-2 and TRBJ1-4, with D possibly matching TRBD1 (6 bases). This CDR3 has 16 amino acids. V was clipped by 0 bases and J by 3 bases, with 11 bases between them. The V gene's germline CDR1 is SGHTA and CDR2 FQGNSA. CDR3 loop: CASSLATQGPNEKLFY. The CDR3 region has the DNA TGTGCCAGCAGCTTAGCAACGCAGGGGCCTAATGAAAAACTGTTTTAT.

Only a few counts were recorded for this clonotype. V and J are TRBV30 and TRBJ1-1; D remains ambiguous. Germline CDR1 reads GTSNPN; CDR2 reads SVGIG (reference sequence). CDR3 length equals 17 residues. V dropped 3 bases and J dropped 0 bases, with 20 bases sitting between them. CDR3: CAWRSDYGLNLNTEAFF. The CDR3 bases are TGTGCCTGGAGAAGTGACTATGGGTTAAATTTGAACACTGAAGCTTTCTTT. Full variable domain (outside the CDR3, taken from reference TRBV30 and TRBJ1-1): SQTIHQWPATLVQPVGSPLSLECTVEGTSNPNLYWYRQAAGRGLQLLFYSVGIGQISSEVPQNLSASRPQDRQFILSSKKLLLSDSGFYLCAWRSDYGLNLNTEAFFGQGTRLTVV.

V and J are TRBV28 and TRBJ2-1; no definite D call. V dropped 5 bases and J dropped 7 bases, with 18 bases sitting between them. This CDR3 spans 15 amino acids. The germline V gene has CDR1 MDHEN and CDR2 SYDVKM. This chain's CDR3 is CASSPNLGGGNEQFF. As DNA, the CDR3 is TGTGCCAGCAGTCCAAACCTGGGCGGTGGTAATGAGCAGTTCTTC.

The CDR3 here is CASSLGVFANQGGETQYF. The DNA for the CDR3 is TGTGCCAGCAGCTTAGGAGTTTTCGCCAACCAGGGGGGAGAGACCCAGTACTTC. The genes are TRBV7-8 and TRBJ2-5; D possibly corresponds to TRBD1 (7 bases). This CDR3 is 18 amino acids long. Trimming shortened V by 1 base and J by 4 bases, and 22 bases separated the two germline ends. Germline V gene sequence: CDR1 SGHVS, CDR2 FQNEAQ.

This clonotype was seen only a few times. The chain joins TRBV20-1 to TRBJ2-5, with TRBD2 matching over 11 bases. The CDR3 length is 15 residues. Germline lookup yields CDR1 DFQATT and CDR2 SNEGSKA (reference sequence). Trimming removed 5 bases from V and 5 bases from J; junction bases left unmatched: 10. The DNA for the CDR3 is TGCAGTGCTCCGGACCCTAGGACTAGCGGGGAGACCCAGTACTTC. It encodes CSAPDPRTSGETQYF.